Detailed here is one T cell receptor beta chain. The CDR3 has 16 residues. J lost 4 bases, V lost 5 bases, and 11 bases had no gene match. Germline V lookup: CDR1 KGHSH, CDR2 LQKENI. Clones were sequenced by immunoSEQ multiplex PCR, and TCRdb holds only the in-frame ones, with some missing. The table shows about 35,000 clones, with about 92% occurring only once. This sample is part of a study of T cell changes during pregnancy in multiple sclerosis. The chain combines TRBV18 with TRBJ1-2; TRBD1 matches at 9 bases. The sequence derives from a female donor with multiple sclerosis, enrolled in a pregnancy study. Sequenced here: CD4+ T cells from peripheral blood mononuclear cells, sampled in the first trimester of pregnancy. The CDR3 DNA reads as TGTGCCAGCTCATCAGGGGACAGGGTGGCCCCCTATGGCTACACCTTC. Translating it yields CASSSGDRVAPYGYTF.